Sequencing of this T cell receptor beta chain was carried out in a study of T cell changes during pregnancy in multiple sclerosis. TCRdb keeps only in-frame clones here, not all; method: immunoSEQ multiplex PCR. The table lists 35,000 to 50,000 clones, about nine tenths of them singletons. A few counts support this clone. The ends were cut back, 1 base at V and 1 base at J, with 10 bases in the middle. The CDR3 is 15 residues long. Germline values: CDR1 SGHTA, CDR2 FQGNSA. Material: CD4+ T cells from peripheral blood mononuclear cells, obtained in the second trimester of pregnancy. This TCR came from a female donor with multiple sclerosis, enrolled in a pregnancy study. This chain joins TRBV7-2 and TRBJ1-1, with D unclear. CDR3 in amino acids: CASSLDLKANTEAFF. The DNA of the CDR3 is TGTGCCAGCAGCTTAGATCTCAAAGCGAACACTGAAGCTTTCTTT.